Shown below are 32 T cell receptor beta chains from a single sample sequenced in a study of regulatory T cells in long-lasting Graves disease. Arm-PCR of CDR3 regions with iRepertoire HTBI primers generated TCR beta libraries. Each CDR3 protein gets one entry after TCRdb re-called the multiplex PCR reads with MiXCR. The repertoire holds 440,000 or so distinct CDR3 sequences, with approximately 15% as singletons. The sample's time point: newly diagnosed GD, antithyroid drugs for less than 3 months. From RNA extracted from PBMCs, the TCR library was made. The data also belong to a second study, concerning T cells in Graves' hyperthyroidism and ophthalmopathy.

The input for sequencing was peripheral blood mononuclear cells (PBMCs), taken at new diagnosis, from a patient treated with antithyroid drugs. These receptors came from a woman in her twenties or thirties with Graves disease.

V and J are TRBV18 and TRBJ1-3, with D tentatively TRBD1 (5 bases). CDR1 and CDR2 (germline): KGHSH, LQKENI. V was cut by 5 bases and J by 0 bases, with 17 bases left in between. CDR3 size: 17 residues. The CDR3 sequence: CASSSDGDLSSGNTIYF. The CDR3 DNA is TGTGCCAGCTCATCGGACGGGGACCTCAGCTCTGGAAACACCATATATTTT.

The chain has TRBV6-4 and TRBJ2-6; no definite D call. CDR1 MRHNA and CDR2 SNTAGT come from the germline V gene. V lost 2 bases to trimming and J lost 4 bases, with 9 bases between them. This CDR3 comprises 15 residues. The CDR3 bases are TGTGCCAGCAGTGACGGGGTCACAGGGGCCAACGTCCTGACTTTC. Its protein product is CASSDGVTGANVLTF.

This clonotype was detected ten times or more. V usage is TRBV3-1 and J usage is TRBJ2-6; D not certain. Trimming stripped 1 base from V and 1 base from J, with 11 bases between. The CDR3 contains 17 residues. CDR1 is LGHDT and CDR2 is YNNKEL in the germline V gene (reference sequence). The CDR3 loop is CASSQGKWSSGANVLTF. The DNA for the CDR3 is TGTGCCAGCAGCCAAGGCAAATGGTCATCTGGGGCCAACGTCCTGACTTTC.

Ten or more counts support this clonotype. This chain joins TRBV18 and TRBJ1-1; perhaps TRBD1 as D (5 bases). This CDR3 contains 16 residues. Per germline, CDR1 KGHSH and CDR2 LQKENI. Trimming shortened V by 0 bases and J by 5 bases, and 16 bases separated the two germline ends. The CDR3 DNA sequence: TGTGCCAGCTCACCACCGGAGGGAGGGGCCGGTACTGAAGCTTTCTTT. Translation gives CASSPPEGGAGTEAFF.

For this clonotype: A read error is the likely source, as a far larger clone sits one nucleotide away. The gene calls are TRBV20-1 and TRBJ2-3; possible D gene TRBD2, 6 bases. The end of the DNA fits TRBJ2-5 better, so the J call may be wrong. This CDR3 has 14 amino acids. Germline CDR1 and CDR2: DFQATT and SNEGSKA (reference sequence). The CDR3 nucleotides are TGCAGTGCTAGTGGCGGGGCCTACACAGAGACCCAGTACTTC. Amino acid sequence: CSASGGAYTETQYF.

This chain links TRBV19 with TRBJ2-1; 10 bases are a match to TRBD2. The germline gives CDR1 LNHDA, CDR2 SQIVND (reference sequence). CDR3 length equals 15 residues. Unmatched junction bases numbered 10, after V lost 7 bases and J lost 7 bases. CDR3 sequence: CASNPSTSGLNEQFF. CDR3 DNA sequence: TGTGCCAGTAATCCATCGACTAGCGGGTTGAATGAGCAGTTCTTC.

This clonotype was picked up many times. The gene calls are TRBV6-1 and TRBJ2-5; 8 bases are a match to TRBD2. This CDR3 spans 15 amino acids. J lost 5 bases, V lost 1 base, and 6 bases had no gene match. Germline-derived CDR1 and CDR2 are MNHNS and SASEGT. The CDR3 coding sequence is TGTGCCAGCAGTGAAGGAGCGGGAGAGGCCGAGACCCAGTACTTC. This encodes CASSEGAGEAETQYF.

This clonotype was picked up a small number of times. This sequence joins TRBV20-1 and TRBJ1-6, with D perhaps matching TRBD1 (6 bases). CDR1 and CDR2 (germline): DFQATT, SNEGSKA (reference sequence). V was clipped by 1 base and J by 9 bases, with 16 bases between them. The CDR3 length is 15 residues. The CDR3 DNA follows: TGCAGTGCTAGAGTGGGCAGGGGAGGGCTTTCACCCCTCCACTTT. Its protein product is CSARVGRGGLSPLHF.

This clonotype was seen many times. The chain is built from TRBV7-9 and TRBJ2-2; D gene unclear. The CDR3 is 12 residues long. Germline CDR1 and CDR2: SEHNR and FQNEAQ (reference sequence). Between the trimmed V and J ends, which lost 6 bases and 7 bases, there was a span of 9 bases. CDR3 nucleotide sequence: TGTGCCAGCAGAAAGGGTGGCGGGGAGCTGTTTTTT. Amino acids: CASRKGGGELFF.

Turning to this clonotype: One end of the junction varies from germline; a read error may be responsible. The chain employs TRBV3-1 and TRBJ2-7, with D possibly TRBD2 on 6 matching bases. This CDR3 has 15 residues. Germline V lookup: CDR1 LGHDT, CDR2 YNNKEL (reference sequence). The CDR3, as DNA: TGTGCCAGCAGTGCAACGGCGGGGCGGCCCTGGGAGCAGTGCTTC. Protein sequence: CASSATAGRPWEQCF.

This clonotype was seen many times. The chain couples TRBV5-4 to TRBJ1-4; 7 bases map to TRBD1. This CDR3 contains 15 residues. Germline values: CDR1 SGHNT, CDR2 YYREEE (reference sequence). V shed 1 base and J 16 bases; nucleotides not matched to a gene: 16. The CDR3 nucleotides read TGTGCCAGCAGCTTGCTTGGGGGAAGTGGGACAGACGAGTTTTTT. Its protein product is CASSLLGGSGTDEFF. Looking up the rest from reference TRBV5-4 and TRBJ1-4 gives the full variable domain: ETGVTQSPTHLIKTRGQQVTLRCSSQSGHNTVSWYQQALGQGPQFIFQYYREEENGRGNFPPRFSGLQFPNYSSELNVNALELDDSALYLCASSLLGGSGTDEFFGSGTQLSVL.

This clonotype has a handful of counts. The chain combines TRBV6-2 or TRBV6-3 with TRBJ2-3; 8 nucleotides align to TRBD2. The trim removed 6 bases at V and 6 bases at J, leaving 11 bases unmatched. The CDR3 loop spans 15 amino acids. Looked up from germline, CDR1 is MNHEY and CDR2 is SVGEGT. CDR3 amino acids: CASRAIGLASDTQYF. The CDR3 nucleotides are TGTGCCAGCAGGGCCATCGGACTAGCATCCGATACGCAGTATTTT.

A word on this clonotype: One end of the junction is discordant with germline, which a read error may explain. The chain combines TRBV12-3 or TRBV12-4 with TRBJ1-1; TRBD1 is a possible D gene (5 bases). This CDR3 spans 15 amino acids. The CDR3 DNA follows: TGTGCCAGCAGTTTCCCTGGGACCGGGCCCACTGAAACTTTCTTT. Protein sequence: CASSFPGTGPTETFF.

Many counts were recorded for this clonotype. This sequence joins TRBV3-1 and TRBJ1-4; 7 bases match TRBD1. The V and J ends lost 3 bases and 7 bases, in that order; junction bases with no gene match: 8. The germline V gene has CDR1 LGHDT and CDR2 YNNKEL (reference sequence). The CDR3 has 15 amino acids. CDR3 sequence (DNA): TGTGCCAGCAGCCAGTGGCGCCAGGGGGTTGAAAAACTGTTTTTT. Its protein product is CASSQWRQGVEKLFF.

This clonotype came up many times. The genes are TRBV7-9 and TRBJ2-7, with D unresolved. CDR3 length: 11 amino acids. Germline V gives CDR1 SEHNR, CDR2 FQNEAQ (reference sequence). V shed 3 bases and J shed 3 bases, with 3 bases lying between them. In DNA, the CDR3 is TGTGCCAGCAGCTTTGTCTACGAGCAGTACTTC. It specifies CASSFVYEQYF.

In this sample, this clonotype turned up many times. The rearrangement uses TRBV11-2 and TRBJ1-4; TRBD1 might be the D (6 bases). With 4 bases removed from V and 6 bases from J, the gap between germline ends came to 12 bases. Germline V gene data show CDR1 as SGHAT and CDR2 as FQNNGV. The CDR3 is 14 amino acids. This CDR3 reads CASSSKAGDEKLFF. The CDR3 nucleotides read TGTGCCAGCAGCTCAAAGGCAGGGGATGAAAAACTGTTTTTT.

The chain couples TRBV2 to TRBJ1-2; TRBD1 agrees at 7 bases. J was trimmed by 5 bases and V by 7 bases; bases with no gene match: 4. Germline V CDR1 and CDR2: SNHLY, FYNNEI. The CDR3 length is 12 residues. Here the CDR3 reads CASKGTDYGYTF. CDR3 bases: TGTGCCAGCAAGGGGACAGATTATGGCTACACCTTC.

This clonotype appeared many times. The gene calls are TRBV12-3 or TRBV12-4 and TRBJ2-3; TRBD2 aligns across 8 bases. J was trimmed by 2 bases and V by 7 bases; bases with no gene match: 8. CDR3 length: 15 amino acids. For the CDR3, the DNA is TGTGCCAGCAACCGAGCGGGAGCACTCACAGATACGCAGTATTTT. It translates to CASNRAGALTDTQYF.

This clonotype occurred a few times. The chain uses TRBV5-1 and TRBJ1-1, with a tentative D call TRBD1 (5 bases). V dropped 2 bases and J dropped 0 bases, with 11 bases sitting between them. CDR1 SGHRS and CDR2 YFSETQ come from the germline V gene. The CDR3 is made up of 15 amino acids. Written as DNA, the CDR3 is TGCGCCAGCAGCTTAGAAGGGGTGGTGAACACTGAAGCTTTCTTT. This codes for CASSLEGVVNTEAFF.

This clonotype was seen at least ten times. The V gene is TRBV18, the J gene TRBJ1-5; TRBD1 matches at 10 bases. CDR3 length: 13 residues. V lost 5 bases and J lost 7; bases outside the gene matches: 2. Germline V gene sequence: CDR1 KGHSH, CDR2 LQKENI. CDR3 coding DNA: TGTGCCAGCTCATCGACAGGGGGCCAGCCCCAGCATTTT. Translating it yields CASSSTGGQPQHF.

This clonotype was recorded many times. The gene calls are TRBV28 and TRBJ2-7; 8 bases are shared with TRBD2. The CDR3 has 14 residues. V gave up 4 bases and J gave up 3 bases; unmatched junction bases: 5. Germline CDR1 and CDR2: MDHEN and SYDVKM. CDR3 amino acids: CASSSGGDRYEQYF. CDR3 DNA: TGTGCCAGCAGTTCCGGGGGGGACCGCTACGAGCAGTACTTC.

This clonotype was detected many times. This rearrangement joins TRBV27 to TRBJ2-1; tentatively, D is TRBD1 (7 bases). Per the germline V gene, CDR1 is MNHEY and CDR2 is SMNVEV (reference sequence). The CDR3 extends over 15 amino acids. The V end lost 2 bases, the J end lost 2 bases, and 10 bases lay between the germline ends. For the CDR3, the DNA is TGTGCCAGCAGTTTAGGGGGGACAGCCTACAATGAGCAGTTCTTC. Translating it yields CASSLGGTAYNEQFF.

This clonotype was counted between two and nine times. The DNA for the CDR3 is TGTGCCTGGAGTGTAAAGAGCGGGGGCTTTCAGACCCAGTACTTC. It codes for CAWSVKSGGFQTQYF. The chain uses TRBV30 and TRBJ2-5; TRBD2 matches 8 bases. The CDR3 runs to 15 residues. Germline trimming cut 0 bases from V and 6 bases from J; bases unmatched to any gene: 9. Germline CDR1 GTSNPN, CDR2 SVGIG (reference sequence).

This clonotype was observed at least ten times. The V gene is TRBV11-2, the J gene TRBJ1-5, with unresolved D. Between the trimmed V and J ends, which lost 3 bases and 1 base, there was a span of 7 bases. This CDR3 is built from 14 residues. Germline V CDR1 and CDR2: SGHAT, FQNNGV. The CDR3 DNA sequence: TGTGCCAGCAGCTTGACGGAAAGCAATCAGCCCCAGCATTTT. This sequence encodes CASSLTESNQPQHF. Complete variable domain (other parts from reference TRBV11-2 and TRBJ1-5): EAGVAQSPRYKIIEKRQSVAFWCNPISGHATLYWYQQILGQGPKLLIQFQNNGVVDDSQLPKDRFSAERLKGVDSTLKIQPAKLEDSAVYLCASSLTESNQPQHFGDGTRLSIL.

A few counts support this clonotype. The chain uses TRBV25-1 and TRBJ1-3; TRBD1 might be the D (5 bases). This CDR3 has 17 residues. Germline-derived CDR1 and CDR2 are MGHDK and SYGVNS. The V end was cut by 0 bases, the J end by 2 bases, with 14 bases between. The DNA for the CDR3 is TGTGCCAGCAGTGAATATGGGCTCCGGGGGACTGGAAACACCATATATTTT. Residues: CASSEYGLRGTGNTIYF.

As for this clonotype: A much bigger clone sits one base away, suggesting this may be a read error. V usage is TRBV30 and J usage is TRBJ2-5; no clear D. With 1 base removed from V and 2 bases from J, the gap between germline ends came to 2 bases. Germline CDR1 reads GTSNPN; CDR2 reads SVGIG (reference sequence). This CDR3 region has 11 residues. The CDR3 is CAWSAQETQYF. The CDR3, as DNA: TGTGCCTGGAGTGCTCAAGAGACCCAGTACTTC. The variable domain in full, completed from reference TRBV30 and TRBJ2-5, reads SQTIHQWPATLVQPVGSPLSLECTVEGTSNPNLYWYRQAAGRGLQLLFYSVGIGQISSEVPQNLSASRPQDRQFILSSKKLLLSDSGFYLCAWSAQETQYFGPGTRLLVL.

This clonotype came up many times. V is TRBV27 and J is TRBJ2-1, with a weak D call TRBD2 (7 bases). Looked up from germline, CDR1 is MNHEY and CDR2 is SMNVEV (reference sequence). V gave up 6 bases and J gave up 11 bases, with 20 bases separating them. The CDR3 has 14 amino acids. The CDR3 coding sequence is TGTGCCAGCAGGCTTGGGGGCGCAGCGGGAAAGCAGTTCTTC. Protein: CASRLGGAAGKQFF.

A word on this clonotype: Only one base separates this from a far larger clonotype, so it likely reflects a read error. The rearrangement joins TRBV11-2 to TRBJ1-1, with no clear D. This CDR3 has 15 amino acids. Germline V gene data show CDR1 as SGHAT and CDR2 as FQNNGV. CDR3 nucleotide sequence: TGTGCCAACAGCTACGGACCCCCGGGCTCCACTGAAGCTTTCTTT. Translation gives CANSYGPPGSTEAFF. Full variable domain (rest looked up from reference TRBV11-2 and TRBJ1-1): EAGVAQSPRYKIIEKRQSVAFWCNPISGHATLYWYQQILGQGPKLLIQFQNNGVVDDSQLPKDRFSAERLKGVDSTLKIQPAKLEDSAVYLCANSYGPPGSTEAFFGQGTRLTVV.

This clonotype was counted only a few times. This chain connects TRBV12-3 or TRBV12-4 to TRBJ1-3; a weak D match, TRBD1 (5 bases). The length of the CDR3 is 14 residues. V lost 10 bases, J lost 1 base, and 14 bases lay in between. The CDR3 DNA is TGTGCCACCCGCCCGGGGGGGTCTGGAAACACCATATATTTT. Amino acid sequence: CATRPGGSGNTIYF.

This clonotype has only a few counts. The chain is built from TRBV24-1 and TRBJ2-3, with 9 bases lining up with TRBD2. The CDR3 is 15 amino acids. CDR1 and CDR2 from the germline V gene are KGHDR and SFDVKD. V was pared by 6 bases and J by 6 bases, with 9 bases of the junction left unmatched. The CDR3 loop is CATSPRAGGADTQYF. CDR3 coding DNA: TGTGCCACCAGTCCCCGAGCGGGAGGCGCCGATACGCAGTATTTT.

In its sample, this clonotype was seen a few times. A much bigger clone sits one base away, suggesting this may be a read error. The chain employs TRBV27 and TRBJ2-7; TRBD1 matches 7 bases. The germline V gene encodes CDR1 MNHEY and CDR2 SMNVEV (reference sequence). This CDR3 contains 14 residues. V was pared by 8 bases and J by 5 bases, with 12 bases of the junction left unmatched. This chain's CDR3 is CASGLGQEGDEQYF. CDR3 in DNA: TGTGCCAGCGGCCTCGGACAGGAAGGCGACGAGCAGTACTTC.

This clonotype has a count of ten or more. This rearrangement joins TRBV6-1 to TRBJ2-7, with D tentatively TRBD2 (6 bases). The ends were cut back, 6 bases at V and 4 bases at J, with 19 bases in the middle. This CDR3 contains 15 residues. CDR1 and CDR2 (germline): MNHNS, SASEGT. Written as DNA, the CDR3 is TGTGCCAGCAGGGGACGGGACTTCATACCATACGAGCAGTACTTC. Amino acid sequence: CASRGRDFIPYEQYF.